The rows below give T cell receptor beta chains drawn from one sample of a study of beta chain features in type 1 diabetes. Sequenced by immunoSEQ multiplex PCR; TCRdb stores in-frame clones only, minus some. The profile shows a few hundred thousand clones, roughly an eighth of them singletons. Material: naive CD4+ T cells from blood. The receptors stem from a woman under 30 with type 1 diabetes. Each CDR3 is given with its conserved first and last residue. The order of the fields is CDR3 protein, CDR3 DNA, V gene, J gene, clone size, D gene. D genes are given only for firm matches. The listing skips clone size in some rows; elsewhere it reads once, few, many or a size class.

CDR3 protein: CASSGIRGYYEQYF; CDR3 DNA: TGCGCCAGCAGTGGGATAAGGGGGTACTACGAGCAGTACTTC; V gene: TRBV23-1; J gene: TRBJ2-7; clone size: NA; D gene: NA
CDR3 protein: CASSPQPDRATTF; CDR3 DNA: TGTGCCAGCAGCCCACAACCCGACAGGGCTACAACCTTC; V gene: TRBV7-2; J gene: TRBJ1-2; clone size: NA; D gene: TRBD1
CDR3 protein: CASSLVGQPQHF; CDR3 DNA: TGTGCCAGCAGCTTAGTGGGCCAGCCCCAGCATTTT; V gene: TRBV7-2; J gene: TRBJ1-5; clone size: NA; D gene: NA
CDR3 protein: CATRTSRLTYNEQFF; CDR3 DNA: TGTGCCACCCGGACTAGCAGACTAACCTACAATGAGCAGTTCTTC; V gene: TRBV10-3; J gene: TRBJ2-1; clone size: few; D gene: TRBD2
CDR3 protein: CASSTDRASTDTQYF; CDR3 DNA: TGTGCCAGCAGCACGGACAGGGCGAGCACAGATACGCAGTATTTT; V gene: TRBV7-9; J gene: TRBJ2-3; clone size: NA; D gene: TRBD1
CDR3 protein: CATPGTGALEQYF; CDR3 DNA: TGTGCCACCCCCGGGACAGGGGCCCTCGAGCAGTACTTC; V gene: TRBV7-2; J gene: TRBJ2-7; clone size: few; D gene: TRBD1
CDR3 protein: CASNLWGENTEAFF; CDR3 DNA: TGTGCCAGCAACCTTTGGGGCGAGAACACTGAAGCTTTCTTT; V gene: TRBV9; J gene: TRBJ1-1; clone size: NA; D gene: NA
CDR3 protein: CASTPGGGTEAFF; CDR3 DNA: TGTGCCAGTACCCCGGGAGGGGGGACTGAAGCTTTCTTT; V gene: TRBV19; J gene: TRBJ1-1; clone size: NA; D gene: NA
CDR3 protein: CASSQLLKGRDRTYGYTF; CDR3 DNA: TGCGCCAGCAGCCAACTTTTAAAAGGCCGGGACAGGACGTATGGCTACACCTTC; V gene: TRBV4-1; J gene: TRBJ1-2; clone size: NA; D gene: TRBD1
CDR3 protein: CSAPERSEQFF; CDR3 DNA: TGCAGTGCTCCAGAGCGGAGCGAGCAGTTCTTC; V gene: TRBV20-1; J gene: TRBJ2-1; clone size: few; D gene: NA
CDR3 protein: CASKAVIGSTETQYF; CDR3 DNA: TGCGCCAGCAAGGCGGTTATAGGGAGCACAGAGACCCAGTACTTC; V gene: TRBV5-1; J gene: TRBJ2-5; clone size: NA; D gene: NA
CDR3 protein: CASSPRQGAYEQYF; CDR3 DNA: TGTGCCAGCAGCCCCCGACAGGGGGCCTACGAGCAGTACTTC; V gene: TRBV7-9; J gene: TRBJ2-7; clone size: NA; D gene: TRBD1
CDR3 protein: CASSEDRGAYEQYF; CDR3 DNA: TGTGCCAGCAGTGAGGACAGGGGGGCCTACGAGCAGTACTTC; V gene: TRBV25-1; J gene: TRBJ2-7; clone size: NA; D gene: TRBD1
CDR3 protein: CASSLRFLDSYEQYF; CDR3 DNA: TGTGCCAGCAGCTTAAGGTTTCTAGACTCCTACGAGCAGTACTTC; V gene: TRBV7-9; J gene: TRBJ2-7; clone size: NA; D gene: NA
CDR3 protein: CASGRAREGYTF; CDR3 DNA: TGTGCCAGCGGTCGGGCCCGGGAGGGCTACACCTTC; V gene: TRBV19; J gene: TRBJ1-2; clone size: few; D gene: NA
CDR3 protein: CASSGLSRNTEAFF; CDR3 DNA: TGTGCCAGCAGCGGGCTTTCCAGGAACACTGAAGCTTTCTTT; V gene: TRBV9; J gene: TRBJ1-1; clone size: NA; D gene: NA
CDR3 protein: CASSFRGFGNEQFF; CDR3 DNA: TGTGCCAGCAGCTTCCGGGGGTTTGGCAATGAGCAGTTCTTC; V gene: TRBV11-3; J gene: TRBJ2-1; clone size: few; D gene: NA
CDR3 protein: CASATGGGRTYEQYF; CDR3 DNA: TGTGCCAGCGCAACCGGCGGAGGCAGAACCTACGAGCAGTACTTC; V gene: TRBV7-2; J gene: TRBJ2-7; clone size: NA; D gene: NA
CDR3 protein: CASSQGDRDTNEQFF; CDR3 DNA: TGCGCCAGCAGCCAAGGAGACAGGGATACCAATGAGCAGTTCTTC; V gene: TRBV4-3; J gene: TRBJ2-1; clone size: few; D gene: TRBD1
CDR3 protein: CASSHREVETQYF; CDR3 DNA: TGTGCCAGCAGCCACCGGGAAGTGGAGACCCAGTACTTC; V gene: TRBV4-2; J gene: TRBJ2-5; clone size: few; D gene: NA
CDR3 protein: CASSLMAGGNTQYF; CDR3 DNA: TGTGCCAGCAGCTTAATGGCGGGTGGGAATACGCAGTATTTT; V gene: TRBV7-9; J gene: TRBJ2-3; clone size: once; D gene: NA
CDR3 protein: CASSSWGTGDQPQHF; CDR3 DNA: TGTGCCAGCAGCTCGTGGGGGACAGGGGATCAGCCCCAGCATTTT; V gene: TRBV7-2; J gene: TRBJ1-5; clone size: NA; D gene: TRBD1
CDR3 protein: CASRSYRARDTEAFF; CDR3 DNA: TGTGCCAGCAGGTCCTACAGGGCGAGGGACACTGAAGCTTTCTTT; V gene: TRBV11-2; J gene: TRBJ1-1; clone size: few; D gene: NA
CDR3 protein: CASRLRQMGHYGYTF; CDR3 DNA: TGTGCCAGCAGACTACGACAGATGGGCCACTATGGCTACACCTTC; V gene: TRBV27; J gene: TRBJ1-2; clone size: NA; D gene: NA
CDR3 protein: CASSSGLAGANTGELFF; CDR3 DNA: TGTGCCAGCTCATCCGGACTAGCGGGGGCGAACACCGGGGAGCTGTTTTTT; V gene: TRBV18; J gene: TRBJ2-2; clone size: few; D gene: TRBD2
CDR3 protein: CASSHLQWTGITDTQYF; CDR3 DNA: TGTGCCAGCAGCCACCTCCAGTGGACAGGGATCACAGATACGCAGTATTTT; V gene: TRBV14; J gene: TRBJ2-3; clone size: few; D gene: TRBD1